These T cell receptor beta chains were read from a single sample in a study of OX40 agonist ivuxolimab in advanced cancers. Profiling relied on immunoSEQ multiplex PCR, and the TCRdb table lists in-frame clones only, not all of them. The sample lists tens of thousands of clones, approximately 83% seen once, with 3.1% in the top ten. Sequences were derived from CD4+ or CD8+ T cells sorted from blood, sampled in a trial of the OX40 agonist ivuxolimab. These receptors were taken from an adult with an advanced solid tumor such as melanoma, head and neck, liver or kidney cancer. The CDR3 runs from the conserved cysteine through the conserved F or W. A D gene is named only where the DNA matches it firmly. Expanded clones are given a class, and other clones once, few, many or no size at all.

TRBJ1-4 TRBD1 TRBV6-1 once TGTGCCAGCGGGGACAGGAGTAATGAAAAACTGTTTTTT CASGDRSNEKLFF
TRBJ1-4 - TRBV6-6 - TGTGCCAGCAGTTACGAACTGGTAGAAAAACTGTTTTTT CASSYELVEKLFF
TRBJ1-2 - TRBV7-2 - TGTGCCAGCAGCTCTTACGGACAGAATTATGGCTACACCTTC CASSSYGQNYGYTF
TRBJ1-1 TRBD1 TRBV27 - TGTGCCAGCAGCCCACAGGGACAGTTGAACACTGAAGCTTTCTTT CASSPQGQLNTEAFF
TRBJ2-3 TRBD1 TRBV5-6 - TGTGCCAGCAGCTTGTTAGGAGACAGGGGCACAGATACGCAGTATTTT CASSLLGDRGTDTQYF
TRBJ2-5 - TRBV14 - TGTGCCAGTCCTTGGGCAGGAGAGACCCAGTACTTC CASPWAGETQYF
TRBJ2-2 TRBD2 TRBV4-2 - TGTGCCAGCAGCCCGGCGGGCGGGAGGGCTTTGAGCGGGGAGCTGTTTTTT CASSPAGGRALSGELFF
TRBJ1-1 - TRBV21-1 - TGTGCCAGCAGCAATTACCAGGGCTGGGCTGAAGCTTTCTTT CASSNYQGWAEAFF
TRBJ2-2 TRBD1 TRBV4-1 - TGCGCCAGCAGCAAGACTCAGGGGGACGTCGGGGAGCTGTTTTTT CASSKTQGDVGELFF
TRBJ2-1 TRBD2 TRBV2 - TGTGCCAGCAGGAACAGCGGGAGAACTGAGCAGTTCTTC CASRNSGRTEQFF
TRBJ2-1 - TRBV7-9 - TGTGCCAGCAGCTTCCCAGCGGGCCCGTCCTACAATGAGCAGTTCTTC CASSFPAGPSYNEQFF
TRBJ1-1 - TRBV7-9 - TGTGCCAGCAGCCTTAGGACGGAAGCTTTCTTT CASSLRTEAFF
TRBJ1-1 - TRBV6-1 - TGTGCCAGCAGTGAATACGGCCGGGGTAGAACTGAAGCTTTCTTT CASSEYGRGRTEAFF
TRBJ2-1 - TRBV6-5 - TGTGCCAGCACTGGGTTCGGGGGCCCACAGTTCTTC CASTGFGGPQFF
TRBJ1-6 TRBD1 TRBV7-2 - TGTGCCAGCAGCTTGGACAGGGAACCCCTCCACTTT CASSLDREPLHF
TRBJ1-2 - TRBV28 once TGTGCCAGCAAAAAGGGGGACGGCTACACCTTC CASKKGDGYTF
TRBJ2-2 TRBD2 TRBV5-1 - TGCGCCAGCAGCTTTAGCGGGAGGGCCACCGGGGAGCTGTTTTTT CASSFSGRATGELFF
TRBJ1-4 - TRBV6-5 - TGTGCCAGCGGCGTAAGAGGGGAAAAACTGTTTTTT CASGVRGEKLFF
TRBJ2-7 - TRBV5-5 - TGTGCCAGCAGCTTGGTAGGGCGCTCCTACGAGCAGTACTTC CASSLVGRSYEQYF
TRBJ2-7 - TRBV11-2 - TGTGCCAGCAGCTTAGATTACCGCTACGAGCAGTACTTC CASSLDYRYEQYF
TRBJ2-7 - TRBV29-1 - TGCAGCGCTGTCCAGGGGAGGTCAGACGAGCAGTACTTC CSAVQGRSDEQYF
TRBJ1-1 - TRBV2 - TGTGCCAGCACGAAGGAGGGTTTTGGGACTGAAGCTTTCTTT CASTKEGFGTEAFF
TRBJ1-1 TRBD1 TRBV19 - TGTGCCAGTAGTATATCCCTGGGGGGACAGGGGGCCGGAAGCACTGAAGCTTTCTTT CASSISLGGQGAGSTEAFF
TRBJ2-1 TRBD2 TRBV19 - TGTGCCACCACCGAGACTAGCGGGGGTTTCGATGAGCAGTTCTTC CATTETSGGFDEQFF
TRBJ1-5 TRBD1 TRBV28 - TGTGCCAGCGCCGCGACAGGGTATCAGCCCCAGCATTTT CASAATGYQPQHF
TRBJ2-3 - TRBV9 - TGTGCCAGCAGCCCGAGGGATTCCAGCGGCCCAGATACGCAGTATTTT CASSPRDSSGPDTQYF
TRBJ2-1 - TRBV5-1 - TGCGCCAGCAGCTTGGCAGGCGGGGTTGGGTACAATGAGCAGTTCTTC CASSLAGGVGYNEQFF
TRBJ2-7 - TRBV5-1 - TGCGCCAGCAGCTTGGTGCCCGTTGACCTGGTCTACGAGCAGTACTTC CASSLVPVDLVYEQYF
TRBJ2-3 - TRBV2 - TGTGCCAGCAGTGAACAGGGGAGTACAGATACGCAGTATTTT CASSEQGSTDTQYF
TRBJ2-1 TRBD2 TRBV4-1 - TGCGCCAGCAGCAGGCCTGGGACTAGCGAGAGAGGTGAGCAGTTCTTC CASSRPGTSERGEQFF
TRBJ1-6 - TRBV10-2 - TGCGCCAGCAGTGAGGAGAGGAATTCACCCCTCCACTTT CASSEERNSPLHF
TRBJ1-1 - TRBV2 - TGTGCCAGCAGGGACCTCCTGAGGCAGACTGAAGCTTTCTTT CASRDLLRQTEAFF
TRBJ2-7 - TRBV19 - TGTGCCAGTAACCCCGGGGCCCACTCCTACGAGCAGTACTTC CASNPGAHSYEQYF
TRBJ1-5 - TRBV28 - TGTGCCAGCAGAAACCGGGGGAATAGCAATCAGCCCCAGCATTTT CASRNRGNSNQPQHF
TRBJ1-1 - TRBV6-1 - TGTGCCAGCAGTGATCCGGGAGCTTCTGGCAACACTGAAGCTTTCTTT CASSDPGASGNTEAFF
TRBJ1-5 - TRBV6-5 - TGTGCCAGCACTCCCGGCCGGGGGGCGAGGCCCCAGCATTTT CASTPGRGARPQHF
TRBJ1-5 TRBD1 TRBV6-1 - TGTGCCAGCATTGGAACAGGGGGCCGACAGCCCCAGCATTTT CASIGTGGRQPQHF
TRBJ1-4 TRBD1 TRBV13 - TGTGCCAGCAGCTTAGTCCCGGGGACAGGGGAAAATGAAAAACTGTTTTTT CASSLVPGTGENEKLFF
TRBJ2-2 - TRBV19 - TGTGCCAGTAGTTCCGGGCCCTTGAACACCGGGGAGCTGTTTTTT CASSSGPLNTGELFF
TRBJ2-2 TRBD1 TRBV5-8 - TGTGCCAGCAGCTCCGGGACAGGGAAGTACGGGGAGCTGTTTTTT CASSSGTGKYGELFF
TRBJ1-1 - TRBV7-2 - TGTGCCAGCAGCGGATCGATAGGTCTTCTTGAAGCTTTCTTT CASSGSIGLLEAFF
TRBJ2-3 - TRBV10-3 - TGTGCCATCGGCGGCGGGGCCTTCACAGATACGCAGTATTTT CAIGGGAFTDTQYF
TRBJ2-7 - TRBV6-1 - TGTGCCAGCAGTGCCACAGGGTCCTACGAGCAGTACTTC CASSATGSYEQYF
TRBJ2-1 TRBD2 TRBV7-3 - TGTGCCAGCAGCCCAGGGAGCCTAGCGGGATTCAATGAGCAGTTCTTC CASSPGSLAGFNEQFF
TRBJ1-5 - TRBV18 - TGTGCCAGCTCACCACAGGGTTGGAGCAATCAGCCCCAGCATTTT CASSPQGWSNQPQHF
TRBJ1-2 - TRBV2 - TGTGCCAGCAAAAACAGAGGAGGGGACTATGGCTACACCTTC CASKNRGGDYGYTF
TRBJ2-1 TRBD2 TRBV14 once TGTGCCAGCAGCCGGACTAGCGTCAATGAGCAGTTCTTC CASSRTSVNEQFF
TRBJ2-5 TRBD2 TRBV28 once TGTGCCAGCAGGCCCACTAGCGGCACGGCCCAGTACTTC CASRPTSGTAQYF